The T cell receptor beta chain under discussion was sequenced for a study of blood T cell repertoires in COVID-19. Study-wide context: From T cells, B-cell-depleted T cells, or PBMCs came the material, which was cDNA or gDNA.

As originally analysed: Cell counts per sample came from amplifying reference gene primers. The method was immunoSEQ multiplex PCR; TCRdb's version includes in-frame clones alone and lacks a portion of them. Clone size and the V and J calls come from that table; the DNA yielded D and trimming. The sample shows approximately 200,000 clones, about 84% of them seen only once. V lost 6 bases to trimming and J lost 5 bases; unmatched junction nucleotides: 5. This CDR3 is built from 13 residues. The germline V gene encodes CDR1 MGHDK and CDR2 SYGVNS. The genes are TRBV25-1 and TRBJ2-5; 8 bases fit TRBD1. Sequencing was carried out using PBMCs or T cells enriched from blood (not recorded which). This TCR was sampled from a woman aged 30 to 39 who had recovered from COVID-19. This CDR3 is CASSQGARETQYF. In DNA, the CDR3 is TGTGCCAGCAGCCAGGGGGCGCGGGAGACCCAGTACTTC.